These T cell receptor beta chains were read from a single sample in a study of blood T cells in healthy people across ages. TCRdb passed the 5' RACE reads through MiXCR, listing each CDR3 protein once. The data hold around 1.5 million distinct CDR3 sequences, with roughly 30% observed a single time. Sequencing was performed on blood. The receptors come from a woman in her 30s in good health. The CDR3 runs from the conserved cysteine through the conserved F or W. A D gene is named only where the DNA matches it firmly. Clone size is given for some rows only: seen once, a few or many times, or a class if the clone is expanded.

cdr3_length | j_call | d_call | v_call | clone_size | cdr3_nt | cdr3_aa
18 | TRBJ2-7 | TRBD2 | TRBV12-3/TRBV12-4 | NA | TGTGCCAGCAGGCAGGGACTAGCGGGGGACGGTGACGCGTACGAGCAGTACTTC | CASRQGLAGDGDAYEQYF
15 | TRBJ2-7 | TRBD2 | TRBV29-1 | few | TGCAGCTTCCTGGGGTTAGCGGGGAGGAGCTACGAGCAGTACTTC | CSFLGLAGRSYEQYF
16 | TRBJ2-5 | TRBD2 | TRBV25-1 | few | TGTGCCAGCAGTGAGACCGGGAGGCGTTACCAAGAGACCCAGTACTTC | CASSETGRRYQETQYF
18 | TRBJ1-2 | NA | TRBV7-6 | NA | TGTGCCAGCAGCTTAGTTGGGGGTGTAGGGCCTTCTAACCATGGCTACACCTTC | CASSLVGGVGPSNHGYTF
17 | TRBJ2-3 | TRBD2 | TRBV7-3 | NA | TGTGCCAGCAGCAAAGGGCCATTAGCGGGGTTCACAGATACGCAGTATTTT | CASSKGPLAGFTDTQYF
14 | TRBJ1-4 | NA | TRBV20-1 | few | TGCAGTGCTAGAGAGACGGGGGTTTTAGAAAAACTGTTTTTT | CSARETGVLEKLFF
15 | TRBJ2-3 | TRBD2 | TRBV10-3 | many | TGTGCCATCAGTCTAGCGGGGACTAGCACAGATACGCAGTATTTT | CAISLAGTSTDTQYF
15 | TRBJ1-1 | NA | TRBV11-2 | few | TGTGCCAGCAGCTTAAAAAAGGGGGAGAACACTGAAGCTTTCTTT | CASSLKKGENTEAFF
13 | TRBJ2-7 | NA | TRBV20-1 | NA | TGCAGTGCTAGCCCACTAGCCACCTACGAGCAGTACTTC | CSASPLATYEQYF
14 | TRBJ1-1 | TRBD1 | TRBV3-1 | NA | TGTGCCGGCAGTCGACAGGGGGCGGGCACTGAAGCTTTCTTT | CAGSRQGAGTEAFF
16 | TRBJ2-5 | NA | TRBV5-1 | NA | TGCGCCAGCAGCCCCGAATCGATGGGGGGCCAAGAGACCCAGTACTTC | CASSPESMGGQETQYF
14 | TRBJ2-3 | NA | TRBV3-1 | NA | TGTGCCAGCAGCCAAGGTTTGAGGGCAGATACGCAGTATTTT | CASSQGLRADTQYF
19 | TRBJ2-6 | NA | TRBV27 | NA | TGTGCCAGCAGTTCCTTACCGGGACGGGATCTCTCTGGGGCCAACGTCCTGACTTTC | CASSSLPGRDLSGANVLTF
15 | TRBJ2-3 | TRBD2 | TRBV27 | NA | TGTGCCAGCAGTACACTAGCGCAACGCACAGATACGCAGTATTTT | CASSTLAQRTDTQYF
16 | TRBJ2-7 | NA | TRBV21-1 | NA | TGTGCCAGCAGCAGTTTTATTTTAGACGGGCACTACGAGCAGTACTTC | CASSSFILDGHYEQYF
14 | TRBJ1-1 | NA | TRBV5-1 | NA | TGCGCCAGCAGCTTGAACCTTGAGAACACTGAAGCTTTCTTT | CASSLNLENTEAFF
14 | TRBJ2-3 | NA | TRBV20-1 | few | TGCAGTCCGCTTGAGCCCTCTGGGGCAGATACGCAGTATTTT | CSPLEPSGADTQYF
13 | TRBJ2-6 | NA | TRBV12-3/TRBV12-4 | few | TGTGCCATCCCAGGGGCTGGGGCCAACGTCCTGACTTTC | CAIPGAGANVLTF
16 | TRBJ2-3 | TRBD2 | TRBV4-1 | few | TGCGCCAGCAGCCAAGAGCGCGGGGGGGCCGGAGATACGCAGTATTTT | CASSQERGGAGDTQYF
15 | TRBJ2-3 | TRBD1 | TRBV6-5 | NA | TGTGCCAGCAGTACCAGGACAGGGGGTGCAGATACGCAGTATTTT | CASSTRTGGADTQYF
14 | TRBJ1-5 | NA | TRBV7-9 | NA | TGTGCCGGCAGCTTAGGGTCTCTCAATCAGCCCCAGCATTTT | CAGSLGSLNQPQHF
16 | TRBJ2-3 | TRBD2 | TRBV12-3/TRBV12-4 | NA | TGTGCCAGCAGTTTATTGCGGGAGATGGGCCCAGATACGCAGTATTTT | CASSLLREMGPDTQYF
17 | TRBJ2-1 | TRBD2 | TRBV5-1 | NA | TGCGCCAGCAGCTTGGATAAAGCGGGAACGTCATACAATGAGCAGTTCTTC | CASSLDKAGTSYNEQFF
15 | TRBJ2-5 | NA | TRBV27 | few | TGTGCCAGCAGTTTAGGGGTTAAGGCCCAAGAGACCCAGTACTTC | CASSLGVKAQETQYF
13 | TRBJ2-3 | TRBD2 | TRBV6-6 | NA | TGTGCCAGCAGTTATAGCGGGGGAGATACGCAGTATTTT | CASSYSGGDTQYF
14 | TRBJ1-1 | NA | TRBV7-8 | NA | TGTGCCAGCAGCGCAGGGGTTGAAGACACTGAGGCTTTCTTT | CASSAGVEDTEAFF
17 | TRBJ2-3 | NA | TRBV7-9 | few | TGTGCCAGCAGCCCCGAGGGACATCACAAGTTAGCAGATACGCAGTATTTT | CASSPEGHHKLADTQYF
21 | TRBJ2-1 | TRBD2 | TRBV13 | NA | TGTGCCAGCGGCTCCCCTAGGCCCCTCCCATGGCGGGGGAGCTCCTACAATGAGCAGTTCTTC | CASGSPRPLPWRGSSYNEQFF
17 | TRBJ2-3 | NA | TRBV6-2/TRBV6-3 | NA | TGTGCCAGCAGTTCAAGACACTACAGGGAGGGCCCAGATACGCAGTATTTT | CASSSRHYREGPDTQYF
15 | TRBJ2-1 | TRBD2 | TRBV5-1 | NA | TGCGCCAGCAGCTGGACTAGCGGGGGGGCCGCGGAGCAGTTCTTC | CASSWTSGGAAEQFF
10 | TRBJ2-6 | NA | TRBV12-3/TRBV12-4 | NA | TGTGCCAGCGGCATTAGCGTCCTGACTTTC | CASGISVLTF
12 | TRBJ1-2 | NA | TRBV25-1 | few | TGTGCCAGCGGCGACAGGAACTATGGCTACACCTTC | CASGDRNYGYTF
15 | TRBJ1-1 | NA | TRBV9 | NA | TGTGCCAGCAGCGAAGGGCAGAGGATGAACACTGAAGCTTTCTTT | CASSEGQRMNTEAFF
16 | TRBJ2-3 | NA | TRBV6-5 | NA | TGTGCCAGCAGTTACTCATGGGGCTTCCCCACAGATACGCAGTATTTT | CASSYSWGFPTDTQYF
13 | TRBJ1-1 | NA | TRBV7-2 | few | TGTGCCAGCAGCTTGGGGATTCATTCTGAAGCTTTCTTT | CASSLGIHSEAFF
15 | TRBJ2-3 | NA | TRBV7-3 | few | TGTGCCAGCAGCCGGTTAGGCGCCCCCACAGATACGCAGTATTTT | CASSRLGAPTDTQYF
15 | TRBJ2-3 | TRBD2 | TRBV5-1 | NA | TGCGCCAGCAGCCCGGTCGGGAGGGCAGCAGATACGCAGTATTTT | CASSPVGRAADTQYF
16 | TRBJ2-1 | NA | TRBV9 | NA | TGTGCCAGCAGCGTAGGAGCGCAGCTCTCCTACAATGAGCAGTTCTTC | CASSVGAQLSYNEQFF
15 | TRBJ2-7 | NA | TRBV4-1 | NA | TGCGCCGGCAGCCAAGAAGTCCGGGGGCTCTACGAGCAGTACTTC | CAGSQEVRGLYEQYF
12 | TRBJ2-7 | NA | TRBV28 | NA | TGTGCCAGCTGGGGCAGTTCCTACGAGCAGTACTTC | CASWGSSYEQYF
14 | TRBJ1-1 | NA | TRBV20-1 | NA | TGCAGTGCTCTGATTCCAGGACAGAACACTGAAGCTTTCTTT | CSALIPGQNTEAFF